The 32 T cell receptor beta chains presented below share a single source sample, sequenced in a study of somatic mutations in cytotoxic T cells in rheumatoid arthritis. Profiling relied on immunoSEQ multiplex PCR, and the TCRdb table lists in-frame clones only, not all of them. The sample contains around 19,000 clones, approximately 67% of which appear only once. The source material was CD8+ T cells sorted from blood. The receptors were gathered from an adult with rheumatoid arthritis.

The J gene is TRBJ2-3, the V gene TRBV7-8; 9 bases map to TRBD2. Looked up from germline, CDR1 is SGHVS and CDR2 is FQNEAQ. The CDR3 contains 19 residues. With V trimmed by 2 bases and J by 3 bases, 15 bases remained unmatched. CDR3 nucleotide sequence: TGTGCCAGCAGCTTAATTAGCGGGGGCACAGGAATGGTAACAGATACGCAGTATTTT. This gives the protein CASSLISGGTGMVTDTQYF.

This clone was picked up a small number of times. The V and J genes are TRBV7-9 and TRBJ1-6; TRBD1 is a possible D gene (5 bases). The V and J ends lost 10 bases and 7 bases respectively, with 11 bases between them. Germline loops: CDR1 SEHNR, CDR2 FQNEAQ (reference sequence). The CDR3 covers 12 residues. In nucleotides, the CDR3 is TGTGCCACCGAAGGGGAAAATTCACCCCTCCACTTT. Encoded protein: CATEGENSPLHF.

The rearrangement links TRBV2 to TRBJ1-1; TRBD1 might be the D (5 bases). Between the trimmed V and J ends, which lost 10 bases and 7 bases, there was a span of 16 bases. CDR3 size: 12 residues. CDR1 is SNHLY and CDR2 is FYNNEI in the germline V gene. The CDR3 DNA is TGTGCCACCCAAGGAGAGACAGTTGAAGCTTTCTTT. Translated: CATQGETVEAFF.

The J gene is TRBJ2-3, the V gene TRBV28, with no clear D. The CDR3 contains 18 residues. Trimming took 1 base from V and 6 from J, leaving 23 bases between them. CDR1 is MDHEN and CDR2 is SYDVKM in the germline V gene. The CDR3 coding sequence is TGTGCCAGCAGTTTATTTACCTTAGGGCTAAAGCTGGGGGATACGCAGTATTTT. This translates into CASSLFTLGLKLGDTQYF.

V gene TRBV4-3 combines with J gene TRBJ1-2; no clear D. Trimming cost V 4 bases and J 6 bases, with 18 bases left between them. Germline values: CDR1 LGHNA, CDR2 YSLEER. This CDR3 region has 15 residues. This CDR3 reads CASSPTWVSQDGYTF. The DNA for the CDR3 is TGCGCCAGCAGCCCGACGTGGGTAAGTCAAGATGGCTACACCTTC.

This chain links TRBV6-5 with TRBJ2-3, with TRBD1 as a possible D gene (7 bases). The CDR3 length is 16 residues. Germline V gene data show CDR1 as MNHEY and CDR2 as SVGAGI. Trimming shortened V by 3 bases and J by 0 bases, and 13 bases separated the two germline ends. Here the CDR3 reads CASSYQGGSSTDTQYF. The CDR3 nucleotides are TGTGCCAGCAGTTATCAGGGGGGTTCGAGCACAGATACGCAGTATTTT.

The chain employs TRBV7-6 and TRBJ2-5, with D possibly TRBD2 on 7 matching bases. Germline V gene sequence: CDR1 SGHVS, CDR2 FNYEAQ. With 5 bases removed from V and 4 bases from J, the gap between germline ends came to 23 bases. The CDR3 has 17 amino acids. The CDR3 sequence is CASSGEGGSSPLETQYF. The CDR3, as DNA: TGTGCCAGCAGCGGGGAGGGGGGAAGTTCCCCACTAGAGACCCAGTACTTC.

J is TRBJ1-2 and V is TRBV7-9; weak D call: TRBD1 (5 bases). Germline assignment: CDR1 SEHNR and CDR2 FQNEAQ (reference sequence). Trimming removed 4 bases from V and 6 bases from J, with 12 bases in between. This CDR3 comprises 13 residues. CDR3 sequence reads: CASSSGTLNGYTF. The CDR3 DNA sequence: TGTGCCAGCAGCTCCGGGACCCTAAATGGCTACACCTTC. Full variable domain (rest looked up from reference TRBV7-9 and TRBJ1-2): DTGVSQNPRHKITKRGQNVTFRCDPISEHNRLYWYRQTLGQGPEFLTYFQNEAQLEKSRLLSDRFSAERPKGSFSTLEIQRTEQGDSAMYLCASSSGTLNGYTFGSGTRLTVV.

The chain recombines TRBV4-3 with TRBJ2-5; weak D call: TRBD2 (7 bases). CDR3 length: 16 amino acids. Germline CDR1 LGHNA, CDR2 YSLEER. V shed 0 bases and J shed 5 bases, with 16 bases lying between them. The CDR3 region is CASSQDRAGRGETQYF. DNA of the CDR3: TGCGCCAGCAGCCAAGATCGGGCAGGGAGGGGGGAGACCCAGTACTTC.

This chain joins TRBV30 and TRBJ2-1; unclear D gene. The CDR3 loop spans 10 amino acids. Germline CDR1 and CDR2: GTSNPN and SVGIG (reference sequence). Trimming left V 2 bases short and J 6 bases short, with 2 bases between. The CDR3 DNA reads TGTGCCTGGAGTATCAATGAGCAGTTCTTC. Translation: CAWSINEQFF.

The chain joins TRBV6-5 to TRBJ2-1, with 7 bases identical to TRBD1. The CDR3 sequence is 14 residues long. In germline, CDR1 is MNHEY, CDR2 SVGAGI. The ends lost 7 bases at V and 0 bases at J; junction bases unmatched: 3. The DNA of the CDR3 is TGTGCCAGCACCCCAGGGGGCTCCTACAATGAGCAGTTCTTC. It yields the protein CASTPGGSYNEQFF.

This chain links TRBV7-9 with TRBJ2-1; TRBD2 matches at 10 bases. J gave up 6 bases and V 5 bases, and 13 bases lay outside the gene matches. Per germline, CDR1 SEHNR and CDR2 FQNEAQ (reference sequence). CDR3 length: 17 amino acids. The CDR3 DNA follows: TGTGCCAGCAGCCCTCGGGCTAGCGGGGGTGATGCCAATGAGCAGTTCTTC. It codes for CASSPRASGGDANEQFF.

The chain uses TRBV12-5 and TRBJ1-1; a weak D match, TRBD1 (5 bases). V lost 5 bases and J 6 bases, leaving 16 bases between the germline ends. The germline gives CDR1 LGHNT, CDR2 FRNRAP. This CDR3 has 14 amino acids. CDR3 nucleotides: TGTGCTAGTGGTATATCCGGGACCGGGTCTGAAGCTTTCTTT. Protein sequence: CASGISGTGSEAFF.

This sequence joins TRBV5-1 and TRBJ2-2, with no clear D. Trimming removed 0 bases at V and 5 bases at J, with 14 bases between. The CDR3 totals 16 residues. CDR1 and CDR2 (germline): SGHRS, YFSETQ. The CDR3 loop is CASSLAGPPWTGELFF. The CDR3 nucleotides read TGCGCCAGCAGCTTGGCCGGGCCCCCCTGGACCGGGGAGCTGTTTTTT.

This clone was picked up a small number of times. The gene calls are TRBV28 and TRBJ2-5, with TRBD1 as a possible D gene (6 bases). Germline lookup yields CDR1 MDHEN and CDR2 SYDVKM. V lost 4 bases and J lost 0, with 12 bases in between. The CDR3 extends over 15 amino acids. DNA for the CDR3: TGTGCCAGCAGTTCAAACCGGGACAACCAAGAGACCCAGTACTTC. Encoded protein: CASSSNRDNQETQYF.

This clone occurred a few times. J is TRBJ2-7 and V is TRBV7-9; D is uncertain. CDR1 SEHNR and CDR2 FQNEAQ come from the germline V gene (reference sequence). V was cut by 1 base and J by 0 bases, with 4 bases left in between. The CDR3 runs to 13 residues. The CDR3 loop is CASSLVNSYEQYF. As DNA, the CDR3 is TGTGCCAGCAGCTTAGTAAACTCCTACGAGCAGTACTTC. Filled out from reference TRBV7-9 and TRBJ2-7, the complete variable domain reads DTGVSQNPRHKITKRGQNVTFRCDPISEHNRLYWYRQTLGQGPEFLTYFQNEAQLEKSRLLSDRFSAERPKGSFSTLEIQRTEQGDSAMYLCASSLVNSYEQYFGPGTRLTVT.

The genes are TRBV5-6 and TRBJ2-6; D possibly corresponds to TRBD1 (5 bases). Trimming took 3 bases from V and 0 from J, leaving 16 bases between them. The germline V gene encodes CDR1 SGHDT and CDR2 YYEEEE. The CDR3 runs to 18 residues. CDR3 residues: CASSSAGISLSGANVLTF. Here the CDR3 DNA reads TGTGCCAGCAGCTCGGCAGGGATCTCTCTCTCTGGGGCCAACGTCCTGACTTTC.

In this sample, this clone turned up once. This chain uses TRBV15 with TRBJ2-1; D call uncertain. V was pared by 4 bases and J by 0 bases, with 4 bases between. Looked up from germline, CDR1 is LNHNV and CDR2 is YYDKDF (reference sequence). The CDR3 consists of 13 residues. The CDR3 protein is CATSTSSYNEQFF. CDR3 nucleotide sequence: TGTGCCACCAGCACAAGCTCCTACAATGAGCAGTTCTTC.

This clone was found a few times. This sequence joins TRBV2 and TRBJ1-3; D unclear. The CDR3 is 14 residues long. The germline V gene encodes CDR1 SNHLY and CDR2 FYNNEI. Trimming removed 3 bases at V and 0 bases at J, with 6 bases between. The CDR3 sequence is CASSDRGSGNTIYF. CDR3 DNA sequence: TGTGCCAGCAGTGATCGCGGCTCTGGAAACACCATATATTTT.

The V and J genes are TRBV5-1 and TRBJ2-5; the D is unclear. The V end was cut by 5 bases, the J end by 0 bases, with 11 bases between. CDR1 and CDR2 (germline): SGHRS, YFSETQ. There are 14 residues in the CDR3. This CDR3 is CASRSTVYQETQYF. CDR3 nucleotide sequence: TGCGCCAGCAGGTCTACGGTGTACCAAGAGACCCAGTACTTC.

This chain joins TRBV6-6 and TRBJ2-2; D gene ambiguous. Trimming shortened V by 1 base and J by 3 bases, and 0 bases separated the two germline ends. This CDR3 contains 12 residues. Germline CDR1 is MNHNY and CDR2 is SVGAGI (reference sequence). The CDR3 sequence is CASSYYTGELFF. The CDR3, as DNA: TGTGCCAGCAGTTACTACACCGGGGAGCTGTTTTTT.

This clone occurred once. The gene calls are TRBV11-2 and TRBJ1-1; weak D call: TRBD1 (5 bases). CDR3 size: 15 residues. Trimming removed 5 bases from V and 6 bases from J, with 19 bases in between. CDR1 is SGHAT and CDR2 is FQNNGV in the germline V gene. The CDR3 DNA is TGTGCCAGCAGCCCCAATGTCGGGGGAATGTCTGAAGCTTTCTTT. It codes for CASSPNVGGMSEAFF.

This chain connects TRBV7-9 to TRBJ2-1, with a tentative D call TRBD2 (6 bases). Trimming removed 6 bases from V and 5 bases from J, with 11 bases in between. The CDR3 runs 13 residues. Germline V gene lookup returns CDR1 SEHNR and CDR2 FQNEAQ (reference sequence). The CDR3 loop is CASREDYDNEQFF. The CDR3 region has the DNA TGTGCCAGCAGGGAGGACTACGACAATGAGCAGTTCTTC.

This chain links TRBV19 with TRBJ2-7; D gene uncertain. Deletions cut 1 base from V and 5 bases from J, with 9 bases between. Germline assignment: CDR1 LNHDA and CDR2 SQIVND (reference sequence). CDR3 length: 13 residues. The CDR3 sequence is CASSIGGSNEQYF. CDR3 nucleotides: TGTGCCAGTAGTATAGGAGGATCCAACGAGCAGTACTTC.

The chain couples TRBV28 to TRBJ1-5; TRBD1 matches at 7 bases. V shed 3 bases and J 6 bases; nucleotides not matched to a gene: 5. The CDR3 has 14 residues. Per germline, CDR1 MDHEN and CDR2 SYDVKM. The CDR3 reads CASSLRQGTQPQHF. CDR3 sequence (DNA): TGTGCCAGCAGTTTGAGACAGGGAACTCAGCCCCAGCATTTT.

The rearrangement links TRBV19 to TRBJ1-5; the match to TRBD1 covers 10 bases. Germline V lookup: CDR1 LNHDA, CDR2 SQIVND (reference sequence). V shed 11 bases and J 3 bases; nucleotides not matched to a gene: 7. The CDR3 is 14 residues long. This chain's CDR3 is CAAQTGGYNQPQHF. The CDR3 DNA reads TGTGCCGCCCAGACAGGGGGCTACAATCAGCCCCAGCATTTT.

In this sample, this clone turned up once. The gene calls are TRBV28 and TRBJ1-5, with D unresolved. The germline V gene has CDR1 MDHEN and CDR2 SYDVKM. The CDR3 consists of 13 residues. Trimming left V 3 bases short and J 7 bases short, with 10 bases between. CDR3 in DNA: TGTGCCAGCAGTTTCGGGGAGAGGCAGCCCCAGCATTTT. Protein product: CASSFGERQPQHF.

CDR3 nucleotide sequence: TGTGCCAGCACCTTCGGGACATCCTTAGGAGAGACCCAGTACTTC. This sequence encodes CASTFGTSLGETQYF. V and J are TRBV5-6 and TRBJ2-5; weak D call: TRBD1 (6 bases). Per the germline V gene, CDR1 is SGHDT and CDR2 is YYEEEE. The V gene lost 6 bases and the J gene lost 4 bases, with 19 bases spanning the gap. The length of the CDR3 is 15 residues.

This clone was picked up a small number of times. CDR3 loop: CASGNTEAFF. The DNA for the CDR3 is TGTGCCAGTGGGAACACTGAAGCTTTCTTT. The V and J genes are TRBV2 and TRBJ1-1; D uncertain. V gave up 9 bases and J gave up 1 base, with 3 bases separating them. CDR1 and CDR2 (germline): SNHLY, FYNNEI. The CDR3 loop spans 10 amino acids.

The table lists this clone with a few counts. The V gene is TRBV4-3, the J gene TRBJ2-7, with a possible D match to TRBD2 (6 bases). V dropped 3 bases and J dropped 0 bases, with 12 bases sitting between them. Germline CDR1 and CDR2: LGHNA and YSLEER. The CDR3 runs 15 residues. The DNA for the CDR3 is TGCGCCAGCAGCCACCGGGACTCCAGCTCCTACGAGCAGTACTTC. The encoded protein is CASSHRDSSSYEQYF.

J is TRBJ1-2 and V is TRBV25-1, with TRBD1 as a possible D gene (5 bases). V was pared by 1 base and J by 4 bases, with 19 bases between. The CDR3 spans 17 residues. The V gene's germline CDR1 is MGHDK and CDR2 SYGVNS. The CDR3 DNA follows: TGTGCCAGCAGTGAATGGGGGGGGATGGGGGGAGCCTATGGCTACACCTTC. It specifies CASSEWGGMGGAYGYTF.

In this sample, this clone turned up a few times. The chain combines TRBV19 with TRBJ2-7; either TRBD1 or TRBD2 may supply D (5 bases each). V lost 5 bases, J lost 0 bases, and 14 bases lay in between. The CDR3 length is 15 residues. CDR1 and CDR2 from the germline V gene are LNHDA and SQIVND (reference sequence). Written as DNA, the CDR3 is TGTGCCAGTAGTGCAGGGACGGCGAGCTCCTACGAGCAGTACTTC. It translates to CASSAGTASSYEQYF.